This is a list of T cell receptor beta chains from one sample in a study of cytomegalovirus exposure and HLA in healthy donors. Profiling relied on immunoSEQ multiplex PCR, and the TCRdb table lists in-frame clones only, not all of them. The data show over 120,000 clones, around 70% seen once. Sequenced: PBMCs. Every receptor here comes from a woman in her fifties or sixties in good health and CMV-seropositive. Each CDR3 is given with its conserved first and last residue. Each record gives: clone size, J gene, V gene, D gene, CDR3 DNA, CDR3 protein. D genes are given only for firm matches. Only part of the rows carry a size: once, few, many, or a class if the clone is expanded.

size: many; J: TRBJ1-4; V: TRBV2; D: TRBD1; DNA: TGTGCCAGCAGAGACAGGGTGGGATCTGAAAAACTGTTTTTT; CDR3: CASRDRVGSEKLFF
size: -; J: TRBJ2-2; V: TRBV7-3; D: TRBD1; DNA: TGTGCCAGCAGCGCGACAGGGGGAAACACCGGGGAGCTGTTTTTT; CDR3: CASSATGGNTGELFF
size: -; J: TRBJ1-4; V: TRBV28; D: -; DNA: TGTGCCAGCAAAACAGGGACAACAACTAATGAAAAACTGTTTTTT; CDR3: CASKTGTTTNEKLFF
size: -; J: TRBJ1-4; V: TRBV28; D: TRBD1; DNA: TGTGCCAGCAGTTCACCAGGGGGCAAAAATGAAAAACTGTTTTTT; CDR3: CASSSPGGKNEKLFF
size: -; J: TRBJ2-1; V: TRBV11-3; D: TRBD2; DNA: TGTGCCAGCAGCTTAGAGGGACTAGCGGACAATGAGCAGTTCTTC; CDR3: CASSLEGLADNEQFF
size: -; J: TRBJ2-5; V: TRBV7-2; D: -; DNA: TGTGCCAGCAGCTCTAGGGGGACCCAGTACTTC; CDR3: CASSSRGTQYF
size: -; J: TRBJ2-5; V: TRBV18; D: TRBD1; DNA: TGTGCCACATCGGGACAGGGTAAAGAGACCCAGTACTTC; CDR3: CATSGQGKETQYF
size: -; J: TRBJ1-2; V: TRBV6-1; D: -; DNA: TGTGCCAGCAGTAGCATCGGGGGAGGATCTGGCTACACCTTC; CDR3: CASSSIGGGSGYTF
size: -; J: TRBJ2-7; V: TRBV25-1; D: -; DNA: TGTGCCAGCAGTGACAGGGGCTACGGCGAGCAGTACTTC; CDR3: CASSDRGYGEQYF
size: -; J: TRBJ2-3; V: TRBV7-9; D: TRBD1; DNA: TGTGCCAGCAGCCCACTACCGGGACAGGGCACAGATACGCAGTATTTT; CDR3: CASSPLPGQGTDTQYF
size: -; J: TRBJ1-5; V: TRBV6-6; D: -; DNA: TGTGCCAGCACCTCCGACAGCCCTAGCAATCAGCCCCAGCATTTT; CDR3: CASTSDSPSNQPQHF
size: -; J: TRBJ2-1; V: TRBV7-3; D: -; DNA: TGTGCCAGCAGCTTAACGTCGGAGGGGCACAATGAGCAGTTCTTC; CDR3: CASSLTSEGHNEQFF
size: -; J: TRBJ2-1; V: TRBV9; D: TRBD2; DNA: TGTGCCAGCAGCGTAGACGGCCGACTGTCAAGCGGGAGGGCCAGGGATGAGCAGTTCTTC; CDR3: CASSVDGRLSSGRARDEQFF
size: -; J: TRBJ1-1; V: TRBV18; D: TRBD1; DNA: TGTGCCAGCTCACCGCCGGGACAGGGCCTGAACACTGAAGCTTTCTTT; CDR3: CASSPPGQGLNTEAFF
size: -; J: TRBJ2-2; V: TRBV6-6; D: TRBD2; DNA: TGTGCCAGCAGTCACCGGGTAGCGGGGAACACCGGGGAGCTGTTTTTT; CDR3: CASSHRVAGNTGELFF
size: -; J: TRBJ2-2; V: TRBV5-4; D: TRBD2; DNA: TGTGCCAGCAGCGGCGGGACTAGCGGGAGGGAAACCGGGGAGCTGTTTTTT; CDR3: CASSGGTSGRETGELFF
size: -; J: TRBJ1-2; V: TRBV18; D: TRBD1; DNA: TGTGCCAGCTCACCCCAAGGGACAGGGGCGCCTAACTATGGCTACACCTTC; CDR3: CASSPQGTGAPNYGYTF
size: -; J: TRBJ2-1; V: TRBV4-1; D: -; DNA: TGCGCCAGCAGCCAAGAAAGTGTCCCAACTAGTGAGCAGTTCTTC; CDR3: CASSQESVPTSEQFF
size: -; J: TRBJ1-4; V: TRBV7-6; D: -; DNA: TGTGCCAGCAGCTACCAAACAGGAAATCCTAATGAAAAACTGTTTTTT; CDR3: CASSYQTGNPNEKLFF
size: -; J: TRBJ1-2; V: TRBV5-1; D: -; DNA: TGCGCCAGCAGCTTGGAAGGGGTGAACTATGGCTACACCTTC; CDR3: CASSLEGVNYGYTF
size: -; J: TRBJ2-7; V: TRBV6-5; D: TRBD1; DNA: TGTGCCAGCAGTTCCAACTCCGGGACAGGGGTCACCGAGCAGTACTTC; CDR3: CASSSNSGTGVTEQYF
size: few; J: TRBJ1-4; V: TRBV30; D: -; DNA: TGTGCCTGGAGTGTACAGGGCTATTCTTTGTTTTTT; CDR3: CAWSVQGYSLFF
size: -; J: TRBJ2-1; V: TRBV6-1; D: -; DNA: TGTGCCAGCAGTGAAGCGGGAGGCCACAATGAGCAGTTCTTC; CDR3: CASSEAGGHNEQFF
size: -; J: TRBJ1-1; V: TRBV7-9; D: TRBD1; DNA: TGTGCCAGCAGCAACCGACAGGGGCCCGTGGACACTGAAGCTTTCTTT; CDR3: CASSNRQGPVDTEAFF
size: -; J: TRBJ1-2; V: TRBV27; D: TRBD1; DNA: TGTGCCAGCAGTTCTAACTCCGGGACAGCCTCTGGAGTTGGCTACACCTTC; CDR3: CASSSNSGTASGVGYTF
size: once; J: TRBJ1-1; V: TRBV6-4; D: TRBD1; DNA: TGTGCCAGCAGGGGACAGGGGGCAACTGAAGCTTTCTTT; CDR3: CASRGQGATEAFF
size: -; J: TRBJ2-2; V: TRBV5-1; D: -; DNA: TGCGCCAGCATCTCAGGGGCCGTGAACACCGGGGAGCTGTTTTTT; CDR3: CASISGAVNTGELFF
size: -; J: TRBJ2-1; V: TRBV30; D: -; DNA: TGTGCCTGGAGTGTAGGAGGGAATTTTGAGCAGTTCTTC; CDR3: CAWSVGGNFEQFF
size: -; J: TRBJ1-1; V: TRBV27; D: -; DNA: TGTGCCAGCTGGGGGCGAGGGCCGAACACTGAAGCTTTCTTT; CDR3: CASWGRGPNTEAFF
size: -; J: TRBJ1-4; V: TRBV4-1; D: TRBD1; DNA: TGCGCCAGCAGCCAAGAGACAGGGCAAAGCGAAAAACTGTTTTTT; CDR3: CASSQETGQSEKLFF
size: -; J: TRBJ1-2; V: TRBV27; D: TRBD1; DNA: TGTGCCAGCAGTCCGGGGCAGGGGGGAGGCTACACCTTC; CDR3: CASSPGQGGGYTF
size: -; J: TRBJ2-3; V: TRBV5-1; D: TRBD1; DNA: TGCGCCAGCAGCGTGGGACAGGGGAGAGATACGCAGTATTTT; CDR3: CASSVGQGRDTQYF
size: -; J: TRBJ1-1; V: TRBV10-1; D: TRBD1; DNA: TGCGCCAGCAGTGACACCGGCGGACAGGGAAACACTGAAGCTTTCTTT; CDR3: CASSDTGGQGNTEAFF
size: -; J: TRBJ2-3; V: TRBV29-1; D: TRBD2; DNA: TGCAGCGTTGCCTCAGCGGGAAACACAGATACGCAGTATTTT; CDR3: CSVASAGNTDTQYF
size: -; J: TRBJ1-1; V: TRBV30; D: -; DNA: TGTGCCTGGAGGGAGCGGCGGGTGAACACTGAAGCTTTCTTT; CDR3: CAWRERRVNTEAFF
size: -; J: TRBJ1-1; V: TRBV7-2; D: -; DNA: TGTGCCAGCAGCTACCGACAACCCATGAACACTGAAGCTTTCTTT; CDR3: CASSYRQPMNTEAFF
size: -; J: TRBJ1-2; V: TRBV6-6; D: TRBD1; DNA: TGTGCCAGCACCCTCCGGGACAGGGGGAACTATGGCTACACCTTC; CDR3: CASTLRDRGNYGYTF
size: -; J: TRBJ2-3; V: TRBV5-1; D: TRBD2; DNA: TGCGCCAGCAGCCCGAACCCGACTAGCGGGAGGGGACCTAGCACAGATACGCAGTATTTT; CDR3: CASSPNPTSGRGPSTDTQYF
size: -; J: TRBJ2-3; V: TRBV6-5; D: -; DNA: TGTGCCAGCAGTTATACCTCAGGGAAAGATACGCAGTATTTT; CDR3: CASSYTSGKDTQYF
size: -; J: TRBJ2-6; V: TRBV11-2; D: -; DNA: TGTGCCAGCAGTCCTTCTGGGGCCAACGTCCTGACTTTC; CDR3: CASSPSGANVLTF
size: -; J: TRBJ1-2; V: TRBV18; D: -; DNA: TGTGCCAGCTCACCGGACACATTCTATGGCTACACCTTC; CDR3: CASSPDTFYGYTF
size: -; J: TRBJ1-1; V: TRBV28; D: TRBD1; DNA: TGTGCCAGCAGACGACAGGGGCAAAAGAACACTGAAGCTTTCTTT; CDR3: CASRRQGQKNTEAFF
size: -; J: TRBJ1-4; V: TRBV28; D: TRBD1; DNA: TGTGCCAGCAGCACACCGGGACAGACTAATGAAAAACTGTTTTTT; CDR3: CASSTPGQTNEKLFF
size: -; J: TRBJ1-1; V: TRBV5-4; D: -; DNA: TGTGCCAGCAGCTTGGTGGGGGCGTCGAGCACTGAAGCTTTCTTT; CDR3: CASSLVGASSTEAFF
size: few; J: TRBJ1-5; V: TRBV28; D: -; DNA: TGTGCCAGCAGTTTTCAGGGAGGAAACAATCAGCCCCAGCATTTT; CDR3: CASSFQGGNNQPQHF